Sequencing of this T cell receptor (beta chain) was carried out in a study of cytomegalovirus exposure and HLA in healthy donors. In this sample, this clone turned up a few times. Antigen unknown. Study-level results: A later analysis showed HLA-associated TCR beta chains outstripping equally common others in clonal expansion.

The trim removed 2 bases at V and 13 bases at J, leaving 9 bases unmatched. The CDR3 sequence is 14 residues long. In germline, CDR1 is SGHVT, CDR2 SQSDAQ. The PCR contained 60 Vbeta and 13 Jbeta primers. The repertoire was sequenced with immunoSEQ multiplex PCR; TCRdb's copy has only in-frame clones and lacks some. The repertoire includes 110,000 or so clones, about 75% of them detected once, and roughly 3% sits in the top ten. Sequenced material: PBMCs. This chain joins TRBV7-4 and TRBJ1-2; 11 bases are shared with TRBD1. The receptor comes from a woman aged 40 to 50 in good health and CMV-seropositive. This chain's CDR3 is CASSLRDRGACSTF. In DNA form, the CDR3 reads TGTGCCAGCAGCTTAAGGGACAGGGGGGCTTGCTCCACCTTC. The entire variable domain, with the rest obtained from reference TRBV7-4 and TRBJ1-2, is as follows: GAGVSQSPRYKVAKRGRDVALRCDSISGHVTLYWYRQTLGQGSEVLTYSQSDAQRDKSGRPSGRFSAERPERSVSTLKIQRTEQGDSAVYLCASSLRDRGACSTFGSGTRLTVV.